Presented here are 21 T cell receptor beta chains from one specimen sequenced in a study of T-cell memory formation after mild COVID-19. One entry per CDR3 protein, called by TCRdb with MiXCR from the 5' RACE reads. The sample consists of approximately 570,000 distinct CDR3 sequences, more than 15% of them appearing once. Material: PBMCs or a T cell subset sorted from them (not recorded which). These receptors originate from an adult woman who had mild COVID-19 (a few samples of this study predate the infection). Cell type and time point are not known.

This clonotype came up many times. The chain joins TRBV20-1 to TRBJ2-1, with 9 positions matching TRBD2. The germline CDR1 and CDR2 sequences are DFQATT and SNEGSKA (reference sequence). This CDR3 has 16 residues. J gave up 4 bases and V 3 bases, and 10 bases lay outside the gene matches. The CDR3 region has the DNA TGCAGTGCTAGTAACGCGGGGGGGCCAGGGTACAATGAGCAGTTCTTC. Encoded protein: CSASNAGGPGYNEQFF.

The CDR3 nucleotides are TGTGCCAGCAGCTTAGTTGCGGACAGGGGGGCGTATGGCTACACCTTC. This gives the protein CASSLVADRGAYGYTF. The chain joins TRBV7-8 to TRBJ1-2; 10 positions agree with TRBD1. This CDR3 has 16 residues. V dropped 1 base and J dropped 5; count of bases not matched to a gene: 7. Per the germline V gene, CDR1 is SGHVS and CDR2 is FQNEAQ.

This clonotype was counted between two and nine times. The genes are TRBV4-1 and TRBJ1-3; 8 nucleotides agree with TRBD1. This CDR3 is 16 amino acids long. The junction had 3 bases not matched to a gene; V was cut back by 1 base and J by 1 base. Germline V gene sequence: CDR1 MGHRA, CDR2 YSYEKL. CDR3 residues: CASSQGQGPSGNTIYF. CDR3 bases: TGCGCCAGCAGCCAAGGACAGGGGCCATCTGGAAACACCATATATTTT.

This clonotype was seen more than once but under ten times. The genes are TRBV7-2 and TRBJ1-5; D is perhaps TRBD1 (6 bases). The V end lost 1 base, the J end lost 7 bases, and 14 bases lay between the germline ends. Germline V gives CDR1 SGHTA, CDR2 FQGNSA. This CDR3 contains 15 residues. The CDR3 region has the DNA TGTGCCAGCAGCTTAGATGGGGGCAGGGAACAGCCCCAGCATTTT. Translation: CASSLDGGREQPQHF.

V usage is TRBV4-1 and J usage is TRBJ2-1; 11 bases are shared with TRBD2. J lost 0 bases, V lost 0 bases, and 1 base had no gene match. The germline V gene encodes CDR1 MGHRA and CDR2 YSYEKL. The CDR3 runs 17 residues. CDR3: CASSQDTSGSSYNEQFF. The CDR3 region has the DNA TGCGCCAGCAGCCAAGATACTAGCGGGAGCTCCTACAATGAGCAGTTCTTC.

This clonotype was seen many times. A junction boundary mismatches the germline segment, possibly from a read error. The chain combines TRBV5-1 with TRBJ2-3; 8 nucleotides align to TRBD2. The V gene's germline CDR1 is SGHRS and CDR2 YFSETQ. This CDR3 has 14 amino acids. Written as DNA, the CDR3 is TGTGCCAGCAGCTTAGCGGGGAACACAGATACGCAGTATTTT. It specifies CASSLAGNTDTQYF.

V gene TRBV11-2 combines with J gene TRBJ2-5; 12 bases line up with TRBD1. Germline lookup yields CDR1 SGHAT and CDR2 FQNNGV. The ends lost 5 bases at V and 5 bases at J; junction bases unmatched: 6. There are 15 residues in the CDR3. As DNA, the CDR3 is TGTGCCAGCAGCCCCCGGGACAGGGGGCAGGAGACCCAGTACTTC. Encoded protein: CASSPRDRGQETQYF.

The chain employs TRBV5-1 and TRBJ2-7, with 8 bases fitting TRBD1. V shed 3 bases and J 3 bases; nucleotides not matched to a gene: 5. This CDR3 has 14 amino acids. CDR1 and CDR2 (germline): SGHRS, YFSETQ. CDR3 loop: CASSSRTGSYEQYF. The CDR3 DNA sequence: TGCGCCAGCAGCTCAAGGACAGGGAGCTACGAGCAGTACTTC.

The chain couples TRBV29-1 to TRBJ1-1; D is uncertain. This CDR3 is built from 11 residues. V was pared by 6 bases and J by 6 bases, with 11 bases between. CDR1 and CDR2 (germline): SQVTM, ANQGSEA. CDR3 sequence: CSVQSGAEAFF. In DNA form, the CDR3 reads TGCAGCGTCCAGTCCGGGGCTGAAGCTTTCTTT.

The chain has TRBV2 and TRBJ1-3; D not resolved. The V and J ends lost 0 bases and 10 bases respectively, with 13 bases between them. This CDR3 has 14 residues. Germline V gene sequence: CDR1 SNHLY, CDR2 FYNNEI. This CDR3 is CASSEARAPKTIYF. As DNA, the CDR3 is TGTGCCAGCAGTGAAGCGCGGGCCCCAAAAACCATATATTTT.

This clonotype was found a few times. V and J are TRBV19 and TRBJ2-1; D ambiguous. The germline V and J ends were trimmed by 5 bases and 3 bases, with 17 bases remaining between them. This CDR3 comprises 16 residues. Germline V gene sequence: CDR1 LNHDA, CDR2 SQIVND (reference sequence). CDR3 loop: CASSSRSKRIYNEQFF. CDR3 coding DNA: TGTGCCAGTAGTTCTCGCAGTAAGAGAATCTACAATGAGCAGTTCTTC. Together with reference TRBV19 and TRBJ2-1, the CDR3 gives the full variable domain: DGGITQSPKYLFRKEGQNVTLSCEQNLNHDAMYWYRQDPGQGLRLIYYSQIVNDFQKGDIAEGYSVSREKKESFPLTVTSAQKNPTAFYLCASSSRSKRIYNEQFFGPGTRLTVL.

Many counts were recorded for this clonotype. The chain links TRBV7-9 to TRBJ2-7; perhaps D is TRBD1 or TRBD2 (5 bases each). V was shortened by 5 bases and J by 0 bases, with 14 bases between the two germline ends. Per germline, CDR1 SEHNR and CDR2 FQNEAQ (reference sequence). The CDR3 contains 15 residues. The CDR3 bases are TGTGCCAGCAGCCCAAGGGCAGGGAGCTCCTACGAGCAGTACTTC. It specifies CASSPRAGSSYEQYF.

The V and J genes are TRBV12-3 or TRBV12-4 and TRBJ2-7; perhaps D is TRBD1 or TRBD2 (6 bases each). V lost 3 bases to trimming and J lost 7 bases, with 25 bases between them. The CDR3 loop spans 17 amino acids. This CDR3 is CASSFPLGGPTLGEQYF. For the CDR3, the DNA is TGTGCCAGCAGTTTTCCGCTCGGGGGCCCTACCTTAGGGGAGCAGTACTTC.

This clonotype was observed a few times. The CDR3 nucleotides are TGTGCCAGTAGTTCCTTGGGGGGGGCGCAGAACTATGGCTACACCTTC. Translation: CASSSLGGAQNYGYTF. V usage is TRBV19 and J usage is TRBJ1-2, with a possible D match to TRBD1 (6 bases). The CDR3 is 16 amino acids. V was clipped by 5 bases and J by 2 bases, with 18 bases between them. In germline, CDR1 is LNHDA, CDR2 SQIVND (reference sequence).

J is TRBJ2-5 and V is TRBV5-1; D possibly corresponds to TRBD2 (6 bases). Germline loops: CDR1 SGHRS, CDR2 YFSETQ. Trimming pared 0 bases from V and 1 base from J, leaving 10 bases between. The CDR3 spans 15 residues. In nucleotides, the CDR3 is TGCGCCAGCAGCTTGGCAGGCGGGGCCCAAGAGACCCAGTACTTC. It codes for CASSLAGGAQETQYF.

V gene TRBV7-9 combines with J gene TRBJ1-2; 7 bases are a match to TRBD1. The CDR3 runs to 15 residues. V dropped 5 bases and J dropped 8; count of bases not matched to a gene: 14. Germline V lookup: CDR1 SEHNR, CDR2 FQNEAQ (reference sequence). CDR3 sequence reads: CASSPSGQALQGYTF. CDR3 sequence (DNA): TGTGCCAGCAGCCCCTCCGGACAGGCCTTACAGGGCTACACCTTC.

This clonotype has ten or more counts. V gene TRBV18 combines with J gene TRBJ1-5; no definite D call. The CDR3 consists of 15 residues. CDR1 and CDR2 (germline): KGHSH, LQKENI. The V end was cut by 2 bases, the J end by 0 bases, with 8 bases between. This CDR3 reads CASSPEDGSNQPQHF. CDR3 nucleotide sequence: TGTGCCAGCTCACCAGAGGACGGTAGCAATCAGCCCCAGCATTTT.

This clonotype was recorded a few times. The J gene is TRBJ1-5, the V gene TRBV7-8; D gene ambiguous. The CDR3 is 17 amino acids. The V and J ends lost 5 bases and 0 bases respectively, with 17 bases between them. The germline CDR1 and CDR2 sequences are SGHVS and FQNEAQ. This chain's CDR3 is CASSISTWEPSNQPQHF. The CDR3 bases are TGTGCCAGCAGCATCTCGACATGGGAACCTAGCAATCAGCCCCAGCATTTT.

The chain couples TRBV5-6 to TRBJ2-3; possible D gene TRBD2, 5 bases. Germline V gene lookup returns CDR1 SGHDT and CDR2 YYEEEE. Trimming took 1 base from V and 5 from J, leaving 14 bases between them. The CDR3 runs to 15 residues. CDR3 region: CASSLSAGLGDTQYF. The CDR3 nucleotides are TGTGCCAGCAGCTTGAGTGCGGGCCTCGGAGATACGCAGTATTTT.

This chain uses TRBV6-5 with TRBJ2-7, with TRBD1 matching 11 bases. CDR3 length: 16 residues. Germline values: CDR1 MNHEY, CDR2 SVGAGI. After removal of 2 bases from V and 8 bases from J, the junction contained 11 bases not matched to a gene. This chain's CDR3 is CASSYTLGTGGMKQYF. The CDR3 DNA is TGTGCCAGCAGTTACACACTGGGGACAGGGGGTATGAAGCAGTACTTC.

The genes are TRBV7-8 and TRBJ2-7; TRBD1 matches 7 bases. J lost 13 bases, V lost 5 bases, and 11 bases had no gene match. Germline V gene lookup returns CDR1 SGHVS and CDR2 FQNEAQ. This CDR3 has 12 residues. The chain's CDR3 is CASSQGVRGDYF. The CDR3 bases are TGTGCCAGCAGCCAGGGGGTCCGAGGAGACTACTTC.